These 2 T cell receptor beta chains were sequenced from one sample in a study of blood T cell repertoires in COVID-19. Repertoires were generated with immunoSEQ multiplex PCR, while TCRdb's copy carries only in-frame clones and drops some. The table lists about 190,000 clones, roughly 88% of them singletons. Sequenced material: peripheral blood. Receptor source: a woman younger than 45 with acute or convalescent COVID-19.

The gene calls are TRBV5-1 and TRBJ2-5; 10 bases match TRBD2. V shed 2 bases and J 3 bases; nucleotides not matched to a gene: 1. The V gene's germline CDR1 is SGHRS and CDR2 YFSETQ. The length of the CDR3 is 14 residues. The CDR3 protein is CASSFGLAEETQYF. CDR3 DNA sequence: TGCGCCAGCAGCTTCGGACTAGCGGAAGAGACCCAGTACTTC.

This rearrangement joins TRBV19 to TRBJ2-3, with a weak D call TRBD2 (6 bases). This CDR3 is 14 amino acids long. Trimming pared 7 bases from V and 2 bases from J, leaving 13 bases between. Germline CDR1 reads LNHDA; CDR2 reads SQIVND (reference sequence). CDR3 sequence reads: CASKREPYTDTQYF. CDR3 DNA sequence: TGTGCCAGTAAACGGGAGCCATACACAGATACGCAGTATTTT.